The rows below give T cell receptor beta chains drawn from one sample of a study of breast tumors, draining lymph nodes, adjacent tissues. TCRdb analysed the multiplex PCR reads with MiXCR anew, one entry per CDR3 protein. This table has around 100,000 distinct CDR3 sequences, 21% appearing once. The sequenced material came from axillary lymph node tissue. The receptors stem from a female donor with breast cancer. Some clones in this sample may be carry-over from other donors' samples. CDR3s include the opening cysteine and the closing phenylalanine or tryptophan. The D gene is left open where the match is weak. Size is omitted from some rows. Given values are once, few, many or a class for expanded clones.

j_call | v_call | d_call | clone_size | cdr3_length | cdr3_aa | cdr3_nt
TRBJ2-7 | TRBV20-1 | NA | many | 11 | CSAKSWVEQYF | TGCAGTGCTAAATCCTGGGTCGAGCAGTACTTC
TRBJ2-1 | TRBV7-3 | NA | many | 14 | CASSLLGGRNEQFF | TGTGCCAGCAGCTTACTTGGGGGTCGCAATGAGCAGTTCTTC
TRBJ1-2 | TRBV7-2 | NA | many | 14 | CASSSRGAGYGYTF | TGTGCCAGCAGCTCAAGGGGGGCAGGGTATGGCTACACCTTC
TRBJ2-1 | TRBV7-8 | NA | many | 16 | CASSLKTRTAYNEQFF | TGTGCCAGCAGCTTAAAGACCCGGACAGCTTACAATGAGCAGTTCTTC
TRBJ1-3 | TRBV5-4 | TRBD1 | many | 15 | CASSSRTGDRNTIYF | TGTGCCAGCAGCTCTCGGACAGGGGACAGAAACACCATATATTTT
TRBJ2-7 | TRBV7-9 | NA | many | 13 | CASSHTQGREQYF | TGTGCCAGCAGCCATACACAGGGGAGGGAGCAGTACTTC
TRBJ2-1 | TRBV5-1 | TRBD2 | many | 14 | CASSLVAGGNEQFF | TGCGCCAGCAGCTTGGTTGCGGGAGGAAATGAGCAGTTCTTC
TRBJ2-1 | TRBV30 | NA | many | 12 | CAWTELGNEQFF | TGTGCCTGGACGGAGTTGGGCAATGAGCAGTTCTTC
TRBJ1-1 | TRBV20-1 | TRBD1 | few | 13 | CSAYRQGATEAFF | TGCAGTGCTTACCGGCAGGGGGCCACTGAAGCTTTCTTT
TRBJ2-7 | TRBV19 | NA | many | 14 | CASSTGSSSYEQYF | TGTGCCAGTAGTACCGGATCGAGCTCCTACGAGCAGTACTTC
TRBJ2-7 | TRBV5-1 | NA | many | 14 | CASNPTTGTYEQYF | TGCGCCAGCAACCCTACCACAGGGACCTACGAGCAGTACTTC
TRBJ2-1 | TRBV7-9 | TRBD2 | many | 16 | CASSPFRLAGNNEQFF | TGTGCCAGCAGCCCATTTCGGCTAGCGGGAAACAATGAGCAGTTCTTC
TRBJ2-4 | TRBV18 | NA | few | 12 | CASSPAKNIQYF | TGTGCCAGCTCACCGGCCAAAAACATTCAGTACTTC
TRBJ1-5 | TRBV12-3/TRBV12-4 | TRBD1 | many | 15 | CASSRTLTGIQPQHF | TGTGCCAGCAGCCGCACCTTGACAGGGATACAGCCCCAGCATTTT
TRBJ2-1 | TRBV10-3 | TRBD2 | many | 16 | CAIGLVGTRTYNEQFF | TGTGCCATCGGGTTAGTAGGGACTAGGACCTACAATGAGCAGTTCTTC
TRBJ1-1 | TRBV10-3 | NA | NA | 18 | CAISDPLKQGPMNTEAFF | TGTGCCATCAGTGACCCCCTGAAACAGGGACCCATGAACACTGAAGCTTTCTTT
TRBJ2-1 | TRBV10-1 | NA | many | 13 | CASSWDLRNEQFF | TGCGCCAGCAGTTGGGACCTCAGGAATGAGCAGTTCTTC
TRBJ2-7 | TRBV7-8 | NA | many | 15 | CASSLAAGRAYEQYF | TGTGCCAGCAGCTTAGCGGCGGGGAGAGCCTACGAGCAGTACTTC
TRBJ2-2 | TRBV11-3 | TRBD1 | many | 15 | CASSGRPQGSGELFF | TGTGCCAGCAGCGGGAGACCACAGGGGTCCGGGGAGCTGTTTTTT
TRBJ1-5 | TRBV20-1 | NA | few | 13 | CSAREVQNQPQHF | TGCAGTGCTAGAGAGGTGCAGAATCAGCCCCAGCATTTT
TRBJ1-3 | TRBV12-3/TRBV12-4 | NA | many | 15 | CASRRVLRDGNTIYF | TGTGCCAGCCGGAGGGTTCTCCGCGACGGAAACACCATATATTTT
TRBJ2-1 | TRBV6-1 | NA | few | 10 | CASRRNEQFF | TGTGCCAGCAGACGCAATGAGCAGTTCTTC
TRBJ1-3 | TRBV29-1 | NA | few | 17 | CSVEPPRQYSSGNTIYF | TGCAGCGTTGAACCACCACGACAGTATAGCTCTGGAAACACCATATATTTT
TRBJ1-6 | TRBV30 | NA | few | 17 | CAWSSRTYSSYNSPLHF | TGTGCCTGGAGTTCCCGGACGTATAGCTCCTATAATTCACCCCTCCACTTT
TRBJ2-7 | TRBV2 | NA | many | 12 | CASSDGFGEQYF | TGTGCCAGCAGTGACGGGTTCGGCGAGCAGTACTTC
TRBJ1-5 | TRBV5-5 | NA | many | 14 | CASSFGQGKQPQHF | TGTGCCAGCAGCTTCGGTCAAGGGAAGCAGCCCCAGCATTTT
TRBJ2-1 | TRBV7-2 | TRBD2 | many | 15 | CASSQTSGGVDEQFF | TGTGCCAGCAGCCAAACTAGCGGGGGAGTCGATGAGCAGTTCTTC
TRBJ1-5 | TRBV20-1 | NA | NA | 15 | CSAKSGTNSNQPQHF | TGCAGTGCTAAGTCAGGGACTAATAGCAATCAGCCCCAGCATTTT
TRBJ1-6 | TRBV11-2 | NA | many | 15 | CASSFVDSANSPLHF | TGTGCCAGCAGCTTTGTTGATTCAGCTAATTCACCCCTCCACTTT
TRBJ1-5 | TRBV2 | NA | many | 14 | CASSKTGSNQPQHF | TGTGCCAGCAGTAAGACAGGCAGCAATCAGCCCCAGCATTTT
TRBJ2-2 | TRBV4-1 | NA | NA | 15 | CASSQDWRGGGELFF | TGCGCCAGCAGCCAAGATTGGCGAGGGGGCGGGGAGCTGTTTTTT